The source of this TCR beta chain is a study of T cells after yellow fever vaccination. On the study more broadly: Low-cell-number fractions underwent preparation using SMART-Seq v4 Ultra Low Input.

Trimming removed 3 bases from V and 3 bases from J, with 5 bases in between. Germline values: CDR1 LGHDT, CDR2 YNNKEL (reference sequence). CDR3 size: 12 residues. TCRdb used MiXCR to reprocess the 5' RACE reads, holding one entry per CDR3 protein. Of a few hundred thousand distinct CDR3 sequences listed, around 13% were seen once; the top ten hold about 3%. The study, taken as a whole, reports: CD4 and CD8 compartments shared a small share of clonotypes, likely from convergent recombination.

The sample holds a few counts of this clonotype. The antigen is unknown. This specimen was CD4+ T cells sorted from PBMCs, taken 15 days after the yellow fever booster vaccination. V usage is TRBV3-1 and J usage is TRBJ1-1, with D hard to call. The clonotype was recovered from a man between 18 and 35 years old who received the YFV17D yellow fever vaccine. In DNA form, the CDR3 reads TGTGCCAGCAGCCAGGAGTACACTGAAGCTTTCTTT. This gives the protein CASSQEYTEAFF.